What follows are 28 T cell receptor beta chains derived from one specimen sequenced in a study of T cell repertoires in cytomegalovirus infection. These receptors' targets are unknown. One entry per CDR3 protein, called by TCRdb with MiXCR from the reads. The sample lists around 770,000 distinct CDR3 sequences; roughly 28% were seen once. The specimen comprised cultured CD8+ T cells from PBMCs, sampled from culture after CMV antigen stimulation. These receptors were obtained from a human donor in good health (CMV status not recorded). Some clones in this sample may be carry-over from other donors' samples.

The J gene is TRBJ2-3, the V gene TRBV12-3 or TRBV12-4; 9 nucleotides align to TRBD2. Germline trimming cut 5 bases from V and 2 bases from J; bases unmatched to any gene: 2. This CDR3 contains 14 residues. The chain's CDR3 is CASSRLAATDTQYF. The CDR3 DNA is TGTGCCAGCAGTCGACTAGCGGCCACAGATACGCAGTATTTT.

This clonotype showed up just a few times. This rearrangement joins TRBV19 to TRBJ1-6; D may be TRBD1 (5 bases). The CDR3 has 15 amino acids. V gave up 5 bases and J gave up 14 bases, with 22 bases separating them. The germline CDR1 and CDR2 sequences are LNHDA and SQIVND (reference sequence). DNA of the CDR3: TGTGCCAGTAGTCCCCGGGACCGTAGCTCGCCGGCCCTCCACTTT. Translation gives CASSPRDRSSPALHF.

The chain combines TRBV20-1 with TRBJ2-7; 9 bases align to TRBD2. Germline V gives CDR1 DFQATT, CDR2 SNEGSKA (reference sequence). The CDR3 has 13 residues. V lost 5 bases, J lost 1 base, and 3 bases stayed unmatched. The DNA for the CDR3 is TGCAGTGCTCGGACTAGCGAGTCCTACGAGCAGTACTTC. This gives the protein CSARTSESYEQYF.

The chain is built from TRBV7-9 and TRBJ1-4, with 7 bases matching TRBD1. The V and J ends lost 0 bases and 8 bases, in that order; junction bases with no gene match: 15. This CDR3 is 18 amino acids long. CDR1 and CDR2 (germline): SEHNR, FQNEAQ (reference sequence). For the CDR3, the DNA is TGTGCCAGCAGCTTAGCGCCAAGGGGGCTTTACCTACGAGAAAAACTGTTTTTT. It is translated as CASSLAPRGLYLREKLFF.

The chain has TRBV20-1 and TRBJ1-2, with D tentatively TRBD1 (5 bases). The V end lost 5 bases, the J end lost 6 bases, and 13 bases lay between the germline ends. The CDR3 sequence is 12 residues long. The germline gives CDR1 DFQATT, CDR2 SNEGSKA (reference sequence). For the CDR3, the DNA is TGCAGTGCTCCCCTAGGAGGGGATGGCTACACCTTC. This translates into CSAPLGGDGYTF.

This clonotype was observed a few times. This chain connects TRBV19 to TRBJ2-1; D unresolved. The CDR3 totals 14 residues. CDR1 LNHDA and CDR2 SQIVND come from the germline V gene (reference sequence). Trimming cost V 1 base and J 0 bases, with 4 bases left between them. CDR3 amino acids: CASSIGNSYNEQFF. The CDR3 coding sequence is TGTGCCAGTAGTATAGGCAACTCCTACAATGAGCAGTTCTTC.

This chain uses TRBV6-5 with TRBJ2-7; 10 positions agree with TRBD1. Germline V lookup: CDR1 MNHEY, CDR2 SVGAGI. There are 15 residues in the CDR3. V was pared by 2 bases and J by 1 base, with 2 bases of the junction left unmatched. CDR3 nucleotide sequence: TGTGCCAGCAGTTACGGACAGGGGGGTTCCTACGAGCAGTACTTC. It codes for CASSYGQGGSYEQYF.

V usage is TRBV12-3 or TRBV12-4 and J usage is TRBJ1-2; no clear D. Trimming removed 0 bases from V and 5 bases from J, with 19 bases in between. This CDR3 comprises 17 residues. The CDR3 loop is CASSLAPVVGTIYGYTF. CDR3 nucleotides: TGTGCCAGCAGTTTAGCTCCTGTGGTCGGAACTATATATGGCTACACCTTC.

This sequence joins TRBV11-1 and TRBJ1-6; D call uncertain. V lost 2 bases to trimming and J lost 3 bases, with 17 bases between them. This CDR3 comprises 18 residues. Germline V gives CDR1 SGHAT, CDR2 FQDESV (reference sequence). The CDR3 reads CASSLSLDGFDYNSPLHF. Written as DNA, the CDR3 is TGTGCCAGCAGCTTATCTCTGGACGGTTTCGACTATAATTCACCCCTCCACTTT.

This clonotype was detected only a few times. J is TRBJ2-7 and V is TRBV5-6; D remains unclear. There are 14 residues in the CDR3. The ends were cut back, 0 bases at V and 1 base at J, with 8 bases in the middle. Germline lookup yields CDR1 SGHDT and CDR2 YYEEEE. This CDR3 reads CASSLDGDSYEQYF. In DNA form, the CDR3 reads TGTGCCAGCAGCTTGGATGGGGATTCCTACGAGCAGTACTTC.

Worth noting for this clonotype: The junction does not match germline at one end; this may be a read error. The chain couples TRBV14 to TRBJ2-5; D is perhaps TRBD1 (5 bases). This CDR3 region has 14 residues. CDR1 is SGHDN and CDR2 is FVKESK in the germline V gene. The chain's CDR3 is CASSQTPGQETQYF. CDR3 DNA: TGTGCCAGCAGCCAAACGCCAGGACAAGAAACCCAGTACTTC.

The V and J genes are TRBV7-9 and TRBJ2-3; TRBD1 or TRBD2 may be the D gene (6 bases each). The CDR3 is 15 residues long. Per the germline V gene, CDR1 is SEHNR and CDR2 is FQNEAQ (reference sequence). Trimming shortened V by 6 bases and J by 1 base, and 14 bases separated the two germline ends. CDR3 sequence: CASSVGGWGTDTQYF. Here the CDR3 DNA reads TGTGCCAGCAGTGTAGGGGGGTGGGGCACAGATACGCAGTATTTT.

This clonotype has only a few counts. The chain has TRBV6-5 and TRBJ1-1; D gene uncertain. The germline V and J ends were trimmed by 1 base and 0 bases, with 15 bases remaining between them. CDR1 is MNHEY, CDR2 SVGAGI, per germline. The CDR3 extends over 17 amino acids. The CDR3 protein is CASSYYPPGSLNTEAFF. The CDR3 DNA follows: TGTGCCAGCAGTTACTATCCTCCGGGGAGTCTGAACACTGAAGCTTTCTTT.

This clonotype was seen more than once but under ten times. The rearrangement uses TRBV7-9 and TRBJ1-6, with D hard to call. The V gene's germline CDR1 is SEHNR and CDR2 FQNEAQ (reference sequence). The CDR3 consists of 12 residues. V was cut by 10 bases and J by 10 bases, with 14 bases left in between. The DNA for the CDR3 is TGTGCCACCCGCCAGAGTGAATCACCCCTCCACTTT. This translates into CATRQSESPLHF.

J is TRBJ2-7 and V is TRBV6-1, with TRBD2 as a possible D gene (6 bases). CDR1 and CDR2 (germline): MNHNS, SASEGT. This CDR3 contains 15 residues. Trimming took 5 bases from V and 4 from J, leaving 18 bases between them. In DNA form, the CDR3 reads TGTGCCAGCAGTCTAGGTAGGGGAGGCGGATACGAGCAGTACGTC. It codes for CASSLGRGGGYEQYV.

The genes are TRBV7-3 and TRBJ2-3; possibly TRBD2 for D (5 bases). The V end was cut by 3 bases, the J end by 8 bases, with 9 bases between. This CDR3 region has 12 residues. Germline V gene lookup returns CDR1 SGHTA and CDR2 FQGTGA. The CDR3 reads CASSFEGGTQYF. CDR3 coding DNA: TGTGCCAGCAGCTTTGAAGGAGGTACGCAGTATTTT.

This clonotype occurred a few times. The V and J genes are TRBV2 and TRBJ1-5; 9 bases map to TRBD1. With V trimmed by 6 bases and J by 4 bases, 16 bases remained unmatched. Germline CDR1 is SNHLY and CDR2 is FYNNEI. The CDR3 runs to 18 residues. Here the CDR3 DNA reads TGTGCCAGCAGGGACCGGGACAGGGATTGGATAGGGAATCAGCCCCAGCATTTT. Its translation is CASRDRDRDWIGNQPQHF.

The CDR3 DNA is TGTGCCAGTTTTCCAACAGGCTCCACCGGGGAGCTGTTTTTT. It specifies CASFPTGSTGELFF. V usage is TRBV19 and J usage is TRBJ2-2, with D possibly matching TRBD1 (5 bases). V was cut by 8 bases and J by 4 bases, with 14 bases left in between. Germline V gives CDR1 LNHDA, CDR2 SQIVND (reference sequence). This CDR3 comprises 14 residues. Looking up the rest from reference TRBV19 and TRBJ2-2 gives the full variable domain: DGGITQSPKYLFRKEGQNVTLSCEQNLNHDAMYWYRQDPGQGLRLIYYSQIVNDFQKGDIAEGYSVSREKKESFPLTVTSAQKNPTAFYLCASFPTGSTGELFFGEGSRLTVL.

This clonotype came up a few times. The rearrangement links TRBV7-3 to TRBJ2-3; the D is unclear. Germline-derived CDR1 and CDR2 are SGHTA and FQGTGA. Trimming took off 3 bases at V and 0 bases at J, with 10 bases between the two ends. This CDR3 spans 15 amino acids. CDR3 amino acids: CASSFGSSSTDTQYF. CDR3 coding DNA: TGTGCCAGCAGCTTCGGCTCTTCTAGCACAGATACGCAGTATTTT.

V gene TRBV20-1 combines with J gene TRBJ2-7, with a possible D match to TRBD1 (6 bases). CDR3 length: 13 amino acids. From germline, CDR1 is DFQATT and CDR2 SNEGSKA (reference sequence). V gave up 6 bases and J gave up 3 bases, with 15 bases separating them. CDR3 residues: CSARGHVRYEQYF. In DNA form, the CDR3 reads TGCAGTGCCCGGGGACACGTTCGCTACGAGCAGTACTTC.

Comments on this clonotype: Mismatch with germline at one junction end may stem from a read error. V is TRBV7-7 and J is TRBJ2-3; 7 nucleotides align to TRBD1. CDR1 SSHAT and CDR2 FNYEAQ come from the germline V gene (reference sequence). The CDR3 spans 18 residues. CDR3 DNA: TGTGCTAGCAGCTCGTCTAAGGGACAGCCTCTGGGCACAGATACGCAGTATTTT. Its protein is CASSSSKGQPLGTDTQYF. The whole variable domain, filled in from reference TRBV7-7 and TRBJ2-3, reads GAGVSQSPRYKVTKRGQDVTLRCDPISSHATLYWYQQALGQGPEFLTYFNYEAQPDKSGLPSDRFSAERPEGSISTLTIQRTEQRDSAMYRCASSSSKGQPLGTDTQYFGPGTRLTVL.

This chain joins TRBV9 and TRBJ2-3; D gene unclear. Trimming shortened V by 2 bases and J by 7 bases, and 14 bases separated the two germline ends. CDR3 length equals 14 residues. The V gene's germline CDR1 is SGDLS and CDR2 YYNGEE. The CDR3 DNA is TGTGCCAGCAGCGTTAAGGGCGATAAGCATACGCAGTATTTT. It encodes CASSVKGDKHTQYF.

This chain uses TRBV9 with TRBJ2-5, with 10 bases identical to TRBD1. The CDR3 runs to 19 residues. The germline gives CDR1 SGDLS, CDR2 YYNGEE. V was clipped by 3 bases and J by 4 bases; unmatched bases: 18. The CDR3: CASSEARQGARVGRETQYF. The DNA of the CDR3 is TGTGCCAGCAGCGAGGCAAGACAGGGGGCGCGGGTAGGGCGAGAGACCCAGTACTTC.

The rearrangement links TRBV28 to TRBJ2-5; TRBD2 agrees at 8 bases. This CDR3 region has 19 residues. Trimming took 5 bases from V and 1 from J; bases not matched to a gene: 18. The germline V gene encodes CDR1 MDHEN and CDR2 SYDVKM. In DNA form, the CDR3 reads TGTGCCAGCAGTAACGCCCGGGGGGGCCCGACCATTTTCCAAGAGACCCAGTACTTC. Translation gives CASSNARGGPTIFQETQYF.

This clonotype was seen a few times. The chain is built from TRBV7-9 and TRBJ2-7; 9 bases are shared with TRBD2. The germline V gene has CDR1 SEHNR and CDR2 FQNEAQ (reference sequence). This CDR3 is built from 13 residues. V trimming: 10 bases; J trimming: 4 bases; junction bases outside the gene matches: 8. CDR3 DNA sequence: TGTGCCACCGCGCCAGCGGGGGGTTACGAGCAGTACGTC. Residues: CATAPAGGYEQYV.

This chain connects TRBV18 to TRBJ1-1, with a possible D match to TRBD1 (5 bases). The V and J ends lost 6 bases and 3 bases respectively, with 17 bases between them. CDR1 and CDR2 (germline): KGHSH, LQKENI. The CDR3 runs to 15 residues. CDR3 loop: CASSKVAGWDTEAFF. The CDR3 nucleotides are TGTGCCAGCTCCAAGGTGGCAGGGTGGGACACTGAAGCTTTCTTT. The whole variable domain, remainder taken from reference TRBV18 and TRBJ1-1, is NAGVMQNPRHLVRRRGQEARLRCSPMKGHSHVYWYRQLPEEGLKFMVYLQKENIIDESGMPKERFSAEFPKEGPSILRIQQVVRGDSAAYFCASSKVAGWDTEAFFGQGTRLTVV.

This clonotype was seen a few times. The chain links TRBV6-1 to TRBJ2-5; the match to TRBD2 covers 13 bases. Germline V CDR1 and CDR2: MNHNS, SASEGT. The CDR3 sequence is 17 residues long. V lost 5 bases and J lost 3; bases outside the gene matches: 9. The CDR3 DNA reads TGTGCCAGCAGTTACGGAGGACTAGCGGGGGTGGAAGAGACCCAGTACTTC. It specifies CASSYGGLAGVEETQYF.

The sample holds many counts of this clonotype. The chain links TRBV27 to TRBJ1-1; the D is unclear. V gave up 2 bases and J gave up 11 bases, with 15 bases separating them. The CDR3 contains 13 residues. Germline V CDR1 and CDR2: MNHEY, SMNVEV (reference sequence). The CDR3 DNA sequence: TGTGCCAGCAGTTTAGCAGTTGGGAGGGAGGCTTTCTTT. Its protein product is CASSLAVGREAFF.